One sample yielded the 8 T cell receptor beta chains listed below, sequenced in a study of T cell changes during pregnancy in multiple sclerosis. Assay used: immunoSEQ multiplex PCR; TCRdb lists only in-frame clones, some missing. The data contain about 77,000 clones, approximately 91% of them singletons. The sample consisted of peripheral blood, taken before pregnancy. The receptor set was obtained from a female donor with multiple sclerosis, enrolled in a pregnancy study.

The chain carries TRBV4-1 and TRBJ1-1, with D possibly TRBD1 on 5 matching bases. The CDR3 totals 16 residues. Germline loops: CDR1 MGHRA, CDR2 YSYEKL. V lost 1 base, J lost 0 bases, and 12 bases lay in between. The CDR3 DNA reads as TGCGCCAGCAGCCAAGCCCGGGGGGTAATGAACACTGAAGCTTTCTTT. Protein product: CASSQARGVMNTEAFF.

This chain joins TRBV11-2 and TRBJ1-1; no clear D gene. The CDR3 runs 13 residues. CDR1 is SGHAT and CDR2 is FQNNGV in the germline V gene. The germline V and J ends were trimmed by 4 bases and 6 bases, with 12 bases remaining between them. CDR3 residues: CASSSFPAAEAFF. The CDR3 DNA reads TGTGCCAGCAGCTCCTTCCCCGCGGCTGAAGCTTTCTTT.

V gene TRBV19 combines with J gene TRBJ1-1; unclear D gene. Trimming cost V 5 bases and J 3 bases, with 16 bases left between them. The CDR3 runs to 15 residues. Per germline, CDR1 LNHDA and CDR2 SQIVND (reference sequence). This chain's CDR3 is CASSLGQLGDTEAFF. In nucleotides, the CDR3 is TGTGCCAGTAGTTTAGGGCAACTGGGAGACACTGAAGCTTTCTTT.

The chain links TRBV6-6 to TRBJ2-2; TRBD2 matches 8 bases. In germline, CDR1 is MNHNY, CDR2 SVGAGI (reference sequence). The CDR3 has 15 amino acids. With 0 bases clipped from V and 6 bases from J, the junction kept 3 bases outside the gene matches. Here the CDR3 reads CASSYSTGGAGELFF. CDR3 nucleotides: TGTGCCAGCAGTTACTCGACGGGGGGGGCCGGGGAGCTGTTTTTT.

The gene calls are TRBV5-1 and TRBJ2-1, with 7 bases lining up with TRBD1. Germline lookup yields CDR1 SGHRS and CDR2 YFSETQ. With 5 bases clipped from V and 0 bases from J, the junction kept 5 bases outside the gene matches. This CDR3 region has 15 residues. The CDR3 DNA follows: TGCGCCAGCAGTCCCGGGACAGCCTCCTACAATGAGCAGTTCTTC. Translating gives CASSPGTASYNEQFF.

The rearrangement uses TRBV7-3 and TRBJ1-6; TRBD1 aligns across 7 bases. Trimming took 5 bases from V and 9 from J; bases not matched to a gene: 10. Germline V CDR1 and CDR2: SGHTA, FQGTGA. This CDR3 is built from 15 residues. The CDR3 loop reads CASSRSGGDSSPLHF. CDR3 sequence (DNA): TGTGCCAGCAGCCGGTCGGGAGGGGACAGTTCACCCCTCCACTTT.

This clone occurred once. The V call is TRBV6-4, the J call TRBJ2-3; 13 bases line up with TRBD2. CDR3 length equals 16 residues. Germline V gene lookup returns CDR1 MRHNA and CDR2 SNTAGT. V lost 2 bases to trimming and J lost 3 bases; unmatched junction nucleotides: 2. The CDR3 DNA sequence: TGTGCCAGCAGTGACACTAGCGGGGGGGCGACAGATACGCAGTATTTT. It translates to CASSDTSGGATDTQYF.

The V and J genes are TRBV28 and TRBJ2-2; possibly TRBD1 for D (6 bases). Trimming left V 6 bases short and J 6 bases short, with 17 bases between. CDR1 and CDR2 from the germline V gene are MDHEN and SYDVKM. The CDR3 is 15 residues long. CDR3 in DNA: TGTGCCAGCAGAACTTTCGGAGAGGGGGCCGGGGAGCTGTTTTTT. As protein: CASRTFGEGAGELFF.